A single sample gave rise to the 16 T cell receptor beta chains below, sequenced in a study of OX40 agonist ivuxolimab in advanced cancers. Some clones are missing from TCRdb's copy, which holds only in-frame ones; the method was immunoSEQ multiplex PCR. The table records about 34,000 clones, 82% of them present only once. The sample was CD4+ or CD8+ T cells sorted from blood, taken in a trial of the OX40 agonist ivuxolimab. The receptors were gathered from an adult with an advanced solid tumor such as melanoma, head and neck, liver or kidney cancer.

The rearrangement joins TRBV7-9 to TRBJ1-2, with 9 bases aligning to TRBD1. The germline V gene has CDR1 SEHNR and CDR2 FQNEAQ (reference sequence). The CDR3 has 14 amino acids. After removal of 2 bases from V and 6 bases from J, the junction contained 4 bases not matched to a gene. The CDR3 region is CASSLKDRGNGYTF. As DNA, the CDR3 is TGTGCCAGCAGCTTAAAAGACAGGGGGAATGGCTACACCTTC. Full variable domain (remainder filled in from reference TRBV7-9 and TRBJ1-2): DTGVSQNPRHKITKRGQNVTFRCDPISEHNRLYWYRQTLGQGPEFLTYFQNEAQLEKSRLLSDRFSAERPKGSFSTLEIQRTEQGDSAMYLCASSLKDRGNGYTFGSGTRLTVV.

This chain connects TRBV10-3 to TRBJ2-2; a possible D gene is TRBD1 (6 bases). The CDR3 loop spans 13 amino acids. Trimming left V 7 bases short and J 7 bases short, with 13 bases between. The germline CDR1 and CDR2 sequences are ENHRY and SYGVKD. The CDR3 region is CAIKRQAVGELFF. The CDR3 coding sequence is TGTGCCATCAAGAGACAGGCCGTCGGGGAGCTGTTTTTT.

This chain joins TRBV6-5 and TRBJ2-3, with D possibly TRBD2 on 6 matching bases. Trimming shortened V by 2 bases and J by 1 base, and 7 bases separated the two germline ends. CDR3 length: 14 amino acids. Germline CDR1 and CDR2: MNHEY and SVGAGI. In DNA form, the CDR3 reads TGTGCCAGCAGTTACGGCGGGGGCACAGATACGCAGTATTTT. Protein sequence: CASSYGGGTDTQYF.

The chain employs TRBV27 and TRBJ1-2; tentatively, D is TRBD1 (5 bases). Trimming removed 2 bases from V and 4 bases from J, with 8 bases in between. Germline V gene sequence: CDR1 MNHEY, CDR2 SMNVEV (reference sequence). The CDR3 contains 13 residues. DNA of the CDR3: TGTGCCAGCAGTTTAAGACAGTTCTATGGCTACACCTTC. Its protein product is CASSLRQFYGYTF.

This clone has a single count. The rearrangement uses TRBV6-5 and TRBJ2-2; the D gene is possibly TRBD2 (5 bases). Germline V gene lookup returns CDR1 MNHEY and CDR2 SVGAGI. Trimming took off 6 bases at V and 1 base at J, with 12 bases between the two ends. CDR3 length: 15 amino acids. CDR3 in DNA: TGTGCCAGCAGACGGACTGAGGTGAACACCGGGGAGCTGTTTTTT. It codes for CASRRTEVNTGELFF.

The chain uses TRBV7-2 and TRBJ2-5, with D hard to call. The CDR3 extends over 18 amino acids. Germline-derived CDR1 and CDR2 are SGHTA and FQGNSA. V shed 4 bases and J shed 0 bases, with 21 bases lying between them. The CDR3 nucleotides are TGTGCCAGCAGCTCAAGCCTGTACCTGGACGGGTACCAAGAGACCCAGTACTTC. It codes for CASSSSLYLDGYQETQYF.

The V gene is TRBV4-3, the J gene TRBJ1-6; perhaps TRBD1 as D (5 bases). Per the germline V gene, CDR1 is LGHNA and CDR2 is YSLEER. There are 16 residues in the CDR3. The V end lost 0 bases, the J end lost 10 bases, and 16 bases lay between the germline ends. CDR3 loop: CASSQDIDSNYSPLHF. The CDR3 DNA reads TGCGCCAGCAGCCAAGACATCGACAGCAACTACTCACCCCTCCACTTT.

The V and J genes are TRBV19 and TRBJ1-1; perhaps TRBD1 as D (6 bases). CDR3 length equals 15 residues. With 6 bases removed from V and 2 bases from J, the gap between germline ends came to 16 bases. CDR1 and CDR2 (germline): LNHDA, SQIVND (reference sequence). CDR3 region: CASREPGHLNTEAFF. The CDR3 nucleotides are TGTGCCAGTAGGGAACCGGGACACCTAAACACTGAAGCTTTCTTT.

The V and J genes are TRBV6-1 and TRBJ2-1; D tentatively reads TRBD1 or TRBD2 (5 bases each). Trimming shortened V by 5 bases and J by 7 bases, and 12 bases separated the two germline ends. CDR1 is MNHNS and CDR2 is SASEGT in the germline V gene. This CDR3 is built from 13 residues. This CDR3 reads CASSIGTGNEQFF. For the CDR3, the DNA is TGTGCCAGCAGTATTGGGACGGGAAATGAGCAGTTCTTC.

The CDR3 DNA reads as TGTGCCAGCAGCCCAGCGGCGGGAGGCAGTGTATACGAGCAGTACTTC. This codes for CASSPAAGGSVYEQYF. The chain is built from TRBV7-2 and TRBJ2-7, with 8 bases identical to TRBD2. This CDR3 spans 16 amino acids. Germline lookup yields CDR1 SGHTA and CDR2 FQGNSA. The junction had 13 bases not matched to a gene; V was cut back by 5 bases and J by 4 bases.

The chain is built from TRBV5-6 and TRBJ1-2, with 12 bases lining up with TRBD1. V shed 0 bases, J shed 9 bases, and the junction held 3 bases outside the gene matches. The CDR3 has 14 residues. Germline V lookup: CDR1 SGHDT, CDR2 YYEEEE. CDR3 in amino acids: CASSLAGTGGRYTF. The CDR3 DNA is TGTGCCAGCAGCTTGGCGGGGACAGGGGGCCGCTACACCTTC.

The gene calls are TRBV6-5 and TRBJ1-1; 9 nucleotides line up with TRBD1. CDR3 length: 15 residues. The germline gives CDR1 MNHEY, CDR2 SVGAGI. Unmatched junction bases numbered 15, after V lost 6 bases and J lost 10 bases. CDR3: CASRPQGAYHMGAFF. Written as DNA, the CDR3 is TGTGCCAGCAGGCCACAGGGGGCGTACCATATGGGAGCTTTCTTT.

The V call is TRBV6-5, the J call TRBJ1-1; D is uncertain. V was clipped by 6 bases and J by 3 bases, with 8 bases between them. The CDR3 length is 12 residues. CDR1 and CDR2 (germline): MNHEY, SVGAGI. In DNA form, the CDR3 reads TGTGCCAGCAGGGTGAGGGACACTGAAGCTTTCTTT. It yields the protein CASRVRDTEAFF.

The rearrangement links TRBV11-2 to TRBJ2-7; D gene uncertain. This CDR3 is built from 14 residues. The germline CDR1 and CDR2 sequences are SGHAT and FQNNGV. V gave up 4 bases and J gave up 3 bases, with 13 bases separating them. CDR3 DNA: TGTGCCAGCAGCTCGCGGTCTTTTGGCTACGAGCAGTACTTC. Amino acids: CASSSRSFGYEQYF.

This rearrangement joins TRBV7-2 to TRBJ1-4; 9 nucleotides align to TRBD1. Germline V gives CDR1 SGHTA, CDR2 FQGNSA. This CDR3 region has 17 residues. The junction had 11 bases not matched to a gene; V was cut back by 5 bases and J by 4 bases. The CDR3 DNA is TGTGCCAGCAGCAGAAACCCGGGACAGGGAATTAATGAAAAACTGTTTTTT. It specifies CASSRNPGQGINEKLFF.

The V gene is TRBV10-3, the J gene TRBJ2-5, with D possibly matching TRBD2 (6 bases). CDR3 length: 13 amino acids. Per germline, CDR1 ENHRY and CDR2 SYGVKD. Trimming shortened V by 10 bases and J by 5 bases, and 17 bases separated the two germline ends. CDR3 sequence: CATIPGVGETQYF. As DNA, the CDR3 is TGTGCCACAATCCCGGGGGTTGGGGAGACCCAGTACTTC.